Presented here are 14 T cell receptor beta chains from one specimen sequenced in a study of blood T cell repertoires in COVID-19. Profiling relied on immunoSEQ multiplex PCR, and the TCRdb table lists in-frame clones only, not all of them. In the table there are about 220,000 clones, roughly four fifths of which are singletons. Input material: PBMCs or T cells enriched from blood (not recorded which). The receptor source for this set is a woman aged 55-75 years who had recovered from COVID-19.

J is TRBJ1-6 and V is TRBV24-1; D gene uncertain. The V end was cut by 0 bases, the J end by 10 bases, with 12 bases between. The V gene's germline CDR1 is KGHDR and CDR2 SFDVKD. This CDR3 is built from 15 residues. The CDR3 reads CATSDLSSTASPLHF. The CDR3 region has the DNA TGTGCCACCAGTGATTTGTCATCCACAGCATCACCCCTCCACTTT.

This clone has only a few counts. The gene calls are TRBV28 and TRBJ1-1; 9 bases fit TRBD1. Germline CDR1 and CDR2: MDHEN and SYDVKM. Unmatched junction bases numbered 4, after V lost 3 bases and J lost 11 bases. The CDR3 consists of 12 residues. The CDR3 loop is CASSLPDRGAFF. The CDR3 DNA reads TGTGCCAGCAGTTTGCCCGACAGGGGGGCTTTCTTT.

The V call is TRBV11-2, the J call TRBJ1-1; no clear D. This CDR3 spans 12 amino acids. V was shortened by 2 bases and J by 7 bases, with 8 bases between the two germline ends. CDR1 and CDR2 from the germline V gene are SGHAT and FQNNGV. This chain's CDR3 is CASSLRRDEAFF. CDR3 nucleotides: TGTGCCAGCAGCTTAAGGAGAGATGAAGCTTTCTTT.

The sample holds one count of this clone. The chain couples TRBV6-5 to TRBJ2-3, with 10 positions matching TRBD2. Germline loops: CDR1 MNHEY, CDR2 SVGAGI. CDR3 length: 16 amino acids. The J segment lost 4 bases and the V segment lost 2 bases, leaving 6 bases of the junction unmatched. CDR3 region: CASSYGSGGISDTQYF. Here the CDR3 DNA reads TGTGCCAGCAGTTACGGTAGCGGGGGGATTTCAGATACGCAGTATTTT.

V gene TRBV27 combines with J gene TRBJ1-5, with 9 bases aligning to TRBD1. Germline-derived CDR1 and CDR2 are MNHEY and SMNVEV (reference sequence). The V and J ends lost 6 bases and 4 bases, in that order; junction bases with no gene match: 4. The CDR3 consists of 14 residues. The CDR3 nucleotides are TGTGCCAGCAGCCCCGGGACAGGGAATCAGCCCCAGCATTTT. The encoded protein is CASSPGTGNQPQHF.

This sequence joins TRBV7-2 and TRBJ1-2; D unresolved. Germline V lookup: CDR1 SGHTA, CDR2 FQGNSA. CDR3 length: 15 amino acids. Trimming removed 4 bases at V and 2 bases at J, with 14 bases between. The CDR3 coding sequence is TGTGCCAGCAGCTCCGACGGAGGGAAGAACTATGGCTACACCTTC. It encodes CASSSDGGKNYGYTF.

About this clone: This sample includes further DNA sequences coding for the same CDR3. The J gene is TRBJ2-1, the V gene TRBV19; TRBD2 matches at 11 bases. V lost 0 bases, J lost 7 bases, and 5 bases stayed unmatched. Per germline, CDR1 LNHDA and CDR2 SQIVND (reference sequence). This CDR3 contains 16 residues. Here the CDR3 reads CASSIEKLAGANEQFF. The CDR3 DNA follows: TGTGCCAGTAGTATAGAGAAACTAGCGGGAGCAAATGAGCAGTTCTTC.

The chain has TRBV10-1 and TRBJ2-7; TRBD1 aligns across 8 bases. This CDR3 region has 15 residues. V was pared by 3 bases and J by 5 bases, with 9 bases of the junction left unmatched. The germline CDR1 and CDR2 sequences are WNHNN and SYGVQD (reference sequence). CDR3 loop: CASSDHGTGKNEQYF. CDR3 in DNA: TGCGCCAGCAGTGATCACGGGACAGGCAAGAACGAGCAGTACTTC.

V gene TRBV3-1 (or the pseudogene TRBV3-2) combines with J gene TRBJ1-4; 10 bases map to TRBD1. This CDR3 is 15 amino acids long. CDR1 LGHDT and CDR2 YNNKEL come from the germline V gene (reference sequence). V lost 1 base, J lost 6 bases, and 2 bases stayed unmatched. CDR3 loop: CASSQGTGGYEKLFF. In DNA form, the CDR3 reads TGTGCCAGCAGCCAAGGGACAGGGGGGTATGAAAAACTGTTTTTT.

The chain is built from TRBV6-2 or TRBV6-3 and TRBJ2-3, with 9 bases matching TRBD2. CDR1 MNHEY and CDR2 SVGEGT come from the germline V gene. V dropped 4 bases and J dropped 4; count of bases not matched to a gene: 6. The CDR3 covers 15 residues. CDR3 nucleotide sequence: TGTGCCAGCAGTTTCGAAGGCGGGGGGGCAGATACGCAGTATTTT. Protein product: CASSFEGGGADTQYF.

The chain combines TRBV5-1 with TRBJ1-2, with 7 bases fitting TRBD1. V shed 5 bases, J shed 2 bases, and the junction held 12 bases outside the gene matches. The CDR3 has 16 amino acids. Per germline, CDR1 SGHRS and CDR2 YFSETQ. CDR3 amino acids: CASRFTGERSNYGYTF. The CDR3 coding sequence is TGCGCCAGCAGATTCACAGGGGAGAGGTCGAACTATGGCTACACCTTC.

The chain links TRBV19 to TRBJ1-1, with TRBD1 as a possible D gene (5 bases). This CDR3 has 13 residues. Germline V gene sequence: CDR1 LNHDA, CDR2 SQIVND (reference sequence). The V and J ends lost 8 bases and 3 bases respectively, with 13 bases between them. The CDR3 spells CASGLGGHTEAFF. CDR3 sequence (DNA): TGTGCCAGTGGTCTGGGGGGTCACACTGAAGCTTTCTTT. The variable domain in full, completed from reference TRBV19 and TRBJ1-1, reads DGGITQSPKYLFRKEGQNVTLSCEQNLNHDAMYWYRQDPGQGLRLIYYSQIVNDFQKGDIAEGYSVSREKKESFPLTVTSAQKNPTAFYLCASGLGGHTEAFFGQGTRLTVV.

The gene calls are TRBV23-1 and TRBJ2-7, with 8 nucleotides matching TRBD1. Being an ORF, TRBV23-1 has a function that is uncertain. J gave up 4 bases and V 5 bases, and 10 bases lay outside the gene matches. The CDR3 covers 15 residues. The DNA for the CDR3 is TGCGCCAGCAGTGGGGACAGGTCCAAGGTTTACGAGCAGTACTTC. Its protein is CASSGDRSKVYEQYF.

The chain is built from TRBV11-2 and TRBJ2-4; 8 nucleotides align to TRBD1. The V and J ends lost 4 bases and 1 base, in that order; junction bases with no gene match: 9. This CDR3 is built from 17 residues. Germline V lookup: CDR1 SGHAT, CDR2 FQNNGV. The CDR3 loop reads CASSSHRGAWAKNIQYF. DNA for the CDR3: TGTGCCAGCAGCTCCCACAGGGGGGCATGGGCCAAAAACATTCAGTACTTC.